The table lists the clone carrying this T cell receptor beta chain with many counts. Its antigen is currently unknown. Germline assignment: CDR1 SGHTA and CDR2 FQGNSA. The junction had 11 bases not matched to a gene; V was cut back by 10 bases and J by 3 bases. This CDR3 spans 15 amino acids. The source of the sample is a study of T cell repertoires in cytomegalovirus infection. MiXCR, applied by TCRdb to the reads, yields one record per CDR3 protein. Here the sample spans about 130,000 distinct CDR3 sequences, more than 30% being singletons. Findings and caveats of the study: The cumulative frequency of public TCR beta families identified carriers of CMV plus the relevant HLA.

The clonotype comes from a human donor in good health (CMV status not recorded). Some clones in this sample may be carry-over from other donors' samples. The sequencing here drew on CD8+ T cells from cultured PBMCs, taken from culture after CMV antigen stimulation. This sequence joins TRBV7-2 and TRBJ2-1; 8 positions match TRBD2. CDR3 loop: CATWGNGGGYNEQFF. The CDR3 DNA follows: TGTGCCACATGGGGCAACGGGGGGGGCTACAATGAGCAGTTCTTC.